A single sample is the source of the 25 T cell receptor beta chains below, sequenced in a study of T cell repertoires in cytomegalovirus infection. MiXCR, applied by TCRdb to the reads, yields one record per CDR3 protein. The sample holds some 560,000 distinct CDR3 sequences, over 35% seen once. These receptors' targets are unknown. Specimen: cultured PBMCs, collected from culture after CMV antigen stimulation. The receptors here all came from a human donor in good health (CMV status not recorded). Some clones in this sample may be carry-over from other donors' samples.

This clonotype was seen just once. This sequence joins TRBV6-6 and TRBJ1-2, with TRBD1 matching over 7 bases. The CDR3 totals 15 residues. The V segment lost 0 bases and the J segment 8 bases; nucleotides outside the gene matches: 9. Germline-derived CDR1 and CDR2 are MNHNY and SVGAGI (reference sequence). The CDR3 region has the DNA TGTGCCAGCAGTTACTCCACTGAGGGGGCATACGGCTACACCTTC. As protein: CASSYSTEGAYGYTF.

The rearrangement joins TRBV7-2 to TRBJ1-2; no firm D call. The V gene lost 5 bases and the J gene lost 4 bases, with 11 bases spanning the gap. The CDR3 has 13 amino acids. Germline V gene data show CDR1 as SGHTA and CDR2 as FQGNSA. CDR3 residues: CASSPSATYGYTF. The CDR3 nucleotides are TGTGCCAGCAGCCCCAGCGCCACCTATGGCTACACCTTC. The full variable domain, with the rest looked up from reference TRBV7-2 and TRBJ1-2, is GAGVSQSPSNKVTEKGKDVELRCDPISGHTALYWYRQSLGQGLEFLIYFQGNSAPDKSGLPSDRFSAERTGGSVSTLTIQRTQQEDSAVYLCASSPSATYGYTFGSGTRLTVV.

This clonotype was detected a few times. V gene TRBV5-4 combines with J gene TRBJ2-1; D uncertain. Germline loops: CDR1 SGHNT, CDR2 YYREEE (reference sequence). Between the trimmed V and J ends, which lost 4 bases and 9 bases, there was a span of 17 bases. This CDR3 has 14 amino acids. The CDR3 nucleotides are TGTGCCAGCAGCCGCCGGGCAGAACACGGTGAGCAGTTCTTC. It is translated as CASSRRAEHGEQFF. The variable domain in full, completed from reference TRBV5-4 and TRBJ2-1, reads ETGVTQSPTHLIKTRGQQVTLRCSSQSGHNTVSWYQQALGQGPQFIFQYYREEENGRGNFPPRFSGLQFPNYSSELNVNALELDDSALYLCASSRRAEHGEQFFGPGTRLTVL.

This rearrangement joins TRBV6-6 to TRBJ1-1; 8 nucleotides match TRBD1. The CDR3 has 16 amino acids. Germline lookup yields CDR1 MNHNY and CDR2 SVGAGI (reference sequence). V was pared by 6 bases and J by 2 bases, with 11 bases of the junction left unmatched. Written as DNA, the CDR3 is TGTGCCAGCAGGCCCGGGACAGGAGGGATAAACACTGAAGCTTTCTTT. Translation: CASRPGTGGINTEAFF.

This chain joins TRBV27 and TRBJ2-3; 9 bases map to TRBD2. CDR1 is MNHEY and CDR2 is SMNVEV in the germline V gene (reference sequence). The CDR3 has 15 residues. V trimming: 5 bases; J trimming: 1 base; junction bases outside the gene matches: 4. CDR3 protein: CASSRVAGGTDTQYF. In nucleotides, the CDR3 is TGTGCCAGCAGTCGGGTAGCGGGGGGCACAGATACGCAGTATTTT.

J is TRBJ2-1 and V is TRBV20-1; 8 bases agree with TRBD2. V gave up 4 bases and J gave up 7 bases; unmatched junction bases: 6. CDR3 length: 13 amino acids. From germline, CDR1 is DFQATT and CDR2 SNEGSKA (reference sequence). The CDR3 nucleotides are TGCAGTGCTAAAGCGGGAGTCGCTAATGAGCAGTTCTTC. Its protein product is CSAKAGVANEQFF.

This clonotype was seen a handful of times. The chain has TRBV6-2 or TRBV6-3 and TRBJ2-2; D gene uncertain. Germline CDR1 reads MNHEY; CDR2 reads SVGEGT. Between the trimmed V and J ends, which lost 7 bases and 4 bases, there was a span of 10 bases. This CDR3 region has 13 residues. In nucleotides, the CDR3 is TGTGCCAGCACCAGACTCCTCACCGGGGAGCTGTTTTTT. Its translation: CASTRLLTGELFF.

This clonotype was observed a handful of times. CDR3 in amino acids: CSVGKRNEQFF. CDR3 bases: TGCAGTGTTGGGAAACGCAATGAGCAGTTCTTC. This chain uses TRBV20-1 with TRBJ2-1; D unresolved. Germline lookup yields CDR1 DFQATT and CDR2 SNEGSKA (reference sequence). V shed 7 bases and J shed 6 bases, with 10 bases lying between them. This CDR3 contains 11 residues.

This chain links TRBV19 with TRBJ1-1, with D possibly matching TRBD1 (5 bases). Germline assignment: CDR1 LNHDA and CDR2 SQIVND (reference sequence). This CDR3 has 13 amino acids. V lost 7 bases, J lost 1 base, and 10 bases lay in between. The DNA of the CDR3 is TGTGCCAGTACTAGTCAGGGGAACACTGAAGCTTTCTTT. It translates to CASTSQGNTEAFF.

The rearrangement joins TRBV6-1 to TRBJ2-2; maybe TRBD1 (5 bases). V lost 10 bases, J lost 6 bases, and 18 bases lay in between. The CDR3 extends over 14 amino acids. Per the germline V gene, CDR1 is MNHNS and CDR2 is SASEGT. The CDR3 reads CATVNPAGSGELFF. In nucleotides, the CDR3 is TGTGCCACCGTCAACCCGGCAGGGTCCGGGGAGCTGTTTTTT.

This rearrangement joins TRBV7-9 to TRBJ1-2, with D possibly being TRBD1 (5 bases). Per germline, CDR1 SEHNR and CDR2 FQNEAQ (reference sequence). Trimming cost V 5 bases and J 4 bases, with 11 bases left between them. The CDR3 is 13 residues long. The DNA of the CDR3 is TGTGCCAGCAGCATAAGTAGGGGCTATGGCTACACCTTC. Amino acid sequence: CASSISRGYGYTF.

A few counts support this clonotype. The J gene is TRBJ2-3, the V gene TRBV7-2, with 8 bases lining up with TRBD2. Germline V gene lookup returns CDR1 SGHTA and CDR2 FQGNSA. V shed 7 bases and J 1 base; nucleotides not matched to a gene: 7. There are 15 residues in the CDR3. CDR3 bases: TGTGCCAGCACATTTAGCGGGGACGGCACAGATACGCAGTATTTT. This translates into CASTFSGDGTDTQYF.

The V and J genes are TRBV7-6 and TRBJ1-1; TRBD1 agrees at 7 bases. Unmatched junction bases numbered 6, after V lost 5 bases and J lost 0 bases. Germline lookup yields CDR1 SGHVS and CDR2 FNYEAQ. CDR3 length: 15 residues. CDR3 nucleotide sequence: TGTGCCAGCAGCCTGGGACAGCACATGAACACTGAAGCTTTCTTT. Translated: CASSLGQHMNTEAFF.

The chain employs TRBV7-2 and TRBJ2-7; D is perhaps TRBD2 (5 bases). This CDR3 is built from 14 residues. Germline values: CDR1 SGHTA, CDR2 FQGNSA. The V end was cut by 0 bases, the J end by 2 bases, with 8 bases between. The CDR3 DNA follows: TGTGCCAGCAGCTTAGCGGGAGTTGCCTACGAGCAGTACTTC. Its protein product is CASSLAGVAYEQYF. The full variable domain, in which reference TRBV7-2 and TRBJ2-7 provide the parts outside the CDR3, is GAGVSQSPSNKVTEKGKDVELRCDPISGHTALYWYRQSLGQGLEFLIYFQGNSAPDKSGLPSDRFSAERTGGSVSTLTIQRTQQEDSAVYLCASSLAGVAYEQYFGPGTRLTVT.

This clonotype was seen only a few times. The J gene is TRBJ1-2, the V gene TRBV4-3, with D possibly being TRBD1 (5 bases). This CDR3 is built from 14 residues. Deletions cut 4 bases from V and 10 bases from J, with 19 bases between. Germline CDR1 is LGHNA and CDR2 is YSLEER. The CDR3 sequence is CASSPAWSGGDYTF. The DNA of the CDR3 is TGCGCCAGCAGCCCAGCGTGGTCAGGAGGGGACTACACCTTC.

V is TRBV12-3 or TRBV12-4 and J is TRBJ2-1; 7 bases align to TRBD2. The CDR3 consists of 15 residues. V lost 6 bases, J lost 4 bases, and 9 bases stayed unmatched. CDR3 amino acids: CASSLPGTTYNEQFF. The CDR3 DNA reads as TGTGCCAGCAGCCTTCCCGGGACTACTTACAATGAGCAGTTCTTC.

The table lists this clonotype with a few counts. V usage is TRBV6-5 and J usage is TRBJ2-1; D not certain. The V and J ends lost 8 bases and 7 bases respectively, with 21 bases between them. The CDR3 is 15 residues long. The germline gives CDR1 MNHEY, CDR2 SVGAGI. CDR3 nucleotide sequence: TGTGCCAGCCGCCCGGGTGGGAAGGGATCTAATGAGCAGTTCTTC. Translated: CASRPGGKGSNEQFF.

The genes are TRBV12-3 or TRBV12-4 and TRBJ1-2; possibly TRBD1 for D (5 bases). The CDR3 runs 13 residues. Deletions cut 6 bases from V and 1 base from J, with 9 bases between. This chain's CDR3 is CASRRTLNYGYTF. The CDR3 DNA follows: TGTGCCAGCAGGAGGACACTTAACTATGGCTACACCTTC.

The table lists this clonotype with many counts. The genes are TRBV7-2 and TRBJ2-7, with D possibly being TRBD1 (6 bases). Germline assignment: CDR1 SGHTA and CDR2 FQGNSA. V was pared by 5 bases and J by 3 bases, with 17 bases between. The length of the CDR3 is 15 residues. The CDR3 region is CASSPNQGHFYEQYF. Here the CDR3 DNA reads TGTGCCAGCAGCCCTAACCAGGGACATTTCTACGAGCAGTACTTC.

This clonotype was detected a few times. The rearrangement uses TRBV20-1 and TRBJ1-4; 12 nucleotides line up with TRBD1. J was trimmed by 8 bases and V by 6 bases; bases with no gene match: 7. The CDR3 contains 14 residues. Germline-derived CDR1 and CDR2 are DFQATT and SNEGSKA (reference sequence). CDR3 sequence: CSAQTGTGGEKLFF. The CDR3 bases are TGCAGTGCGCAGACCGGGACAGGGGGCGAAAAACTGTTTTTT.

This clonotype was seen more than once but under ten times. The CDR3 sequence: CASSYSISGSYEQYF. The CDR3 nucleotides read TGTGCCAGCAGTTACTCGATTAGCGGGAGCTACGAGCAGTACTTC. The chain joins TRBV6-5 to TRBJ2-7; 9 bases line up with TRBD2. The V and J ends lost 0 bases and 3 bases, in that order; junction bases with no gene match: 3. The V gene's germline CDR1 is MNHEY and CDR2 SVGAGI. This CDR3 region has 15 residues.

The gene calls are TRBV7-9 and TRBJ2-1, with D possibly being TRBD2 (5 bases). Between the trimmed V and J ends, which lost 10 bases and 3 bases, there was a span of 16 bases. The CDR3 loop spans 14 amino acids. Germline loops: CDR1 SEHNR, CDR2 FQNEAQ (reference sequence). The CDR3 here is CATRRLELYNEQFF. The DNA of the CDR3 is TGTGCCACTAGGAGGCTAGAGCTCTACAATGAGCAGTTCTTC.

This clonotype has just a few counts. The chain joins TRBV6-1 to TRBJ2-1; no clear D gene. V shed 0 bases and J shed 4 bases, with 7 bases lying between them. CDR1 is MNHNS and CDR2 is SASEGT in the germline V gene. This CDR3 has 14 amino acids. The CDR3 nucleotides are TGTGCCAGCAGTGAAGCAGCTGGATACAATGAGCAGTTCTTC. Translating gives CASSEAAGYNEQFF.

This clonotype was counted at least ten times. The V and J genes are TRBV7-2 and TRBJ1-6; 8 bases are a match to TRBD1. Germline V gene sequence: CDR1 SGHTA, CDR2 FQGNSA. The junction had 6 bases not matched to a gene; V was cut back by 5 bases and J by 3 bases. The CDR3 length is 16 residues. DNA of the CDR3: TGTGCCAGCAGCAAACGGACAGGGAACTATAATTCACCCCTCCACTTT. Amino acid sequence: CASSKRTGNYNSPLHF.

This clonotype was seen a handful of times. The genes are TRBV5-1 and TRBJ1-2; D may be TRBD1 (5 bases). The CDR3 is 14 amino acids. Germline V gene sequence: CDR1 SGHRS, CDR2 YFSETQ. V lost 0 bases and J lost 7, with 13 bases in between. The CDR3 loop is CASSLDSGGGGYTF. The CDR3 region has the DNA TGCGCCAGCAGCTTGGATTCCGGGGGGGGTGGCTACACCTTC.